This T cell receptor (beta chain) originates from a study of T cell responses to AZD1222 COVID-19 vaccine. The ends were cut back, 6 bases at V and 6 bases at J, with 18 bases in the middle. CDR1 and CDR2 from the germline V gene are MDHEN and SYDVKM. The CDR3 covers 15 residues. Assay: immunoSEQ multiplex PCR; the TCRdb copy retains only in-frame clones and omits some. This table holds approximately 150,000 clones, 85% to 95% found once. Sequences were derived from peripheral blood, sampled 28 days after the second AZD1222 dose. The source of this sequence is an adult who received the AZD1222 COVID-19 vaccine. The V call is TRBV28, the J call TRBJ1-3; D possibly corresponds to TRBD1 (5 bases). This CDR3 reads CASSRGDALPNTIYF. The DNA for the CDR3 is TGTGCCAGCAGCCGCGGGGACGCCTTGCCAAACACCATATATTTT.